Listed below are T cell receptor beta chains from one sample, sequenced in a study of blood T cell repertoires in COVID-19. Only in-frame clones appear in the TCRdb table, and some are missing; sequencing was by immunoSEQ multiplex PCR. The sample carries roughly 210,000 clones, roughly 87% recorded once. The sample comprised PBMCs or T cells enriched from blood (not recorded which). Every receptor here comes from a man younger than 45 in a cohort exposed to, infected with or recovered from COVID-19 (not recorded which). CDR3s include the opening cysteine and the closing phenylalanine or tryptophan. D genes are given only for firm matches. Clone size is shown for a subset of rows, as once, few, many or a class of expanded clone.

d_call clone_size j_call v_call cdr3_aa cdr3_nt
. few TRBJ1-1 TRBV28 CATRRAQGVTEAFF TGTGCCACCAGAAGGGCCCAGGGTGTCACTGAAGCTTTCTTT
TRBD1 . TRBJ2-2 TRBV6-5 CASSYGTGGNTGELFF TGTGCCAGCAGTTACGGGACAGGCGGGAACACCGGGGAGCTGTTTTTT
TRBD2 . TRBJ2-1 TRBV15 CATSRELAGVYNEQFF TGTGCCACCAGCAGAGAACTAGCGGGAGTTTACAATGAGCAGTTCTTC
. . TRBJ2-7 TRBV10-3 CAISEGGTWSYEQYF TGTGCCATCAGTGAGGGCGGGACTTGGAGCTACGAGCAGTACTTC
TRBD1 . TRBJ2-3 TRBV28 CASNLQGTPGDTQYF TGTGCCAGCAATTTACAGGGGACCCCAGGGGATACGCAGTATTTT
. . TRBJ2-1 TRBV12-5 CASGLSWTRGQFF TGTGCTAGTGGTTTATCCTGGACTCGGGGGCAGTTCTTC
. few TRBJ2-2 TRBV29-1 CSVGAGRFGNTGELFF TGCAGCGTTGGGGCAGGGAGGTTCGGTAACACCGGGGAGCTGTTTTTT
TRBD1 . TRBJ1-6 TRBV27 CASSRQGLNSPLHF TGTGCCAGCAGCCGACAGGGGCTGAATTCACCCCTCCACTTT
. . TRBJ1-5 TRBV6-1 CASSEGTGSSSQPQHF TGTGCCAGCAGTGAAGGTACAGGGAGTTCGAGTCAGCCCCAGCATTTT
TRBD2 . TRBJ2-3 TRBV24-1 CATSDNGRAEDTQYF TGTGCCACCAGTGATAACGGGAGGGCTGAAGATACGCAGTATTTT
. . TRBJ1-1 TRBV28 CASSLFGGPNTEAFF TGTGCCAGCAGTTTATTCGGGGGTCCGAACACTGAAGCTTTCTTT
TRBD1 . TRBJ1-2 TRBV28 CASSLGTVGDYGYTF TGTGCCAGCAGTTTAGGGACAGTAGGTGACTATGGCTACACCTTC
. many TRBJ2-5 TRBV4-3 CASSQEKSVLAVETQYF TGCGCCAGCAGCCAAGAAAAGTCGGTGTTAGCCGTAGAGACCCAGTACTTC
. . TRBJ2-3 TRBV5-4 CASSSEGTSTDTQYF TGTGCCAGCAGCTCGGAAGGGACTAGCACAGATACGCAGTATTTT
. . TRBJ2-7 TRBV5-4 CASRFLGGPSYEQYF TGTGCCAGCAGGTTCCTCGGGGGGCCCTCCTACGAGCAGTACTTC
. . TRBJ2-2 TRBV27 CASSSRLAGTGELFF TGTGCCAGCAGTTCCAGGCTAGCAGGCACCGGGGAGCTGTTTTTT